This T cell receptor beta chain was captured in a study of identical twins. TCRdb re-called the 5' RACE reads through MiXCR, storing one row per CDR3 protein. Among 400,000 to 500,000 distinct CDR3 sequences listed, around 20% were seen once. Each donor (without exception) was a healthy Caucasian. Study-wide points: Low generation-probability sequences were in excess among twin-shared out-of-frame alpha sequences. Model-predicted out-of-frame TCR alpha sharing fell below observed values in monozygotic twins.

Of note for this clonotype: Antigen unknown.

This CDR3 has 16 amino acids. Per the germline V gene, CDR1 is LGHDT and CDR2 is YNNKEL (reference sequence). With 1 base clipped from V and 4 bases from J, the junction kept 5 bases outside the gene matches. The sequencing sample was made of naive T cells sorted from blood. The V and J genes are TRBV3-1 and TRBJ2-2; 8 bases are a match to TRBD2. The origin of this receptor is a man aged 45-65 years in good health. CDR3 region: CASSQGPAGVTGELFF. The CDR3 nucleotides read TGTGCCAGCAGCCAAGGTCCAGCGGGAGTCACCGGGGAGCTGTTTTTT.